This T cell receptor (beta chain) derives from a study of shared clonotypes between healthy human individuals. General study results and limits: Larger estimated richness was generally recorded for naive subsets relative to memory subsets. Non-shared clonotypes displayed generation probabilities falling below those of clonotypes present in all four donors.

This clone has just one count. Its specificity is not known. The data were produced by immunoSEQ multiplex PCR, yet TCRdb's version contains in-frame clones alone and is incomplete. Of 1.4 million or so clones listed, less than 99% are singletons. Germline values: CDR1 SNHLY, CDR2 FYNNEI. This CDR3 has 13 residues. Trimming pared 11 bases from V and 0 bases from J, leaving 13 bases between. Specimen: naive CD4+ T cells sorted from blood. Subset indicated: CD45RA+ positively selected. V is TRBV2 and J is TRBJ1-1, with D tentatively TRBD1 (6 bases). The sequence was obtained from a young man in good health. CDR3: CADNREMNTEAFF. DNA of the CDR3: TGTGCCGACAACAGGGAAATGAACACTGAAGCTTTCTTT.